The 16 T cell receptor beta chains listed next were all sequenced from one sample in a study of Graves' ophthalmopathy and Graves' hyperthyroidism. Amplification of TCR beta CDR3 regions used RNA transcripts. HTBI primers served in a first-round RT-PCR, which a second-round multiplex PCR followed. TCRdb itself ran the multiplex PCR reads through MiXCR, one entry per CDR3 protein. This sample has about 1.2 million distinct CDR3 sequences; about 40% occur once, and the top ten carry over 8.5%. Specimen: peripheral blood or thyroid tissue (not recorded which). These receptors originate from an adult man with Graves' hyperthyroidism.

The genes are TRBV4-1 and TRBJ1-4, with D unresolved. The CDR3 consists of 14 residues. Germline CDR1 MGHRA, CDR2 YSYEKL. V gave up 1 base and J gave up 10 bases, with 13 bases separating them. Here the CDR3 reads CASSQASTLGKLFF. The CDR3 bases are TGCGCCAGCAGCCAAGCCAGCACCCTGGGAAAACTGTTTTTT.

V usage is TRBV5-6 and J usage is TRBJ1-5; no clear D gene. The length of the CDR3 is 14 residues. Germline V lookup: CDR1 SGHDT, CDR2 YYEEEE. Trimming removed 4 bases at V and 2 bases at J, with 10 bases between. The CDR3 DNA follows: TGTGCCAGCAGCGCTGACGGTCGCAATCAGCCCCAGCATTTT. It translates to CASSADGRNQPQHF.

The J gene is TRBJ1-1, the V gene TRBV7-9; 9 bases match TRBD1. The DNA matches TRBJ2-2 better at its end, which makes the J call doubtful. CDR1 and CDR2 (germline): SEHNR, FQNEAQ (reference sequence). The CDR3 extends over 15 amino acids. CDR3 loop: CASSPGQGWTGELFF. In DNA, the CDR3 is TGTGCCAGCAGCCCGGGACAGGGTTGGACCGGGGAGCTGTTTTTT.

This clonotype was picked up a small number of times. CDR3 nucleotides: TGTGCCAGCATGCAAACGACAGGGGTTCGAGAGACCCAGTACTTC. It codes for CASMQTTGVRETQYF. The rearrangement links TRBV13 to TRBJ2-5; TRBD1 aligns across 8 bases. Trimming took 7 bases from V and 4 from J; bases not matched to a gene: 11. This CDR3 comprises 15 residues. Per the germline V gene, CDR1 is PRHDT and CDR2 is FYEKMQ (reference sequence).

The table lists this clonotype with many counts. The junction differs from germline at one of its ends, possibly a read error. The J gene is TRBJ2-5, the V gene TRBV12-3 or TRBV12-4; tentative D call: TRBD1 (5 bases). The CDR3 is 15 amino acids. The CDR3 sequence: CASSLGQGEVETQYF. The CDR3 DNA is TGCGCCAGCAGCTTGGGGCAGGGTGAGGTGGAGACCCAGTACTTC.

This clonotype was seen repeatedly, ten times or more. The CDR3 bases are TGTGCCACCACCAAGGGACTAGCGGGTCCACAAGAGACCCAGTACTTC. It codes for CATTKGLAGPQETQYF. The rearrangement joins TRBV15 to TRBJ2-5; 12 bases map to TRBD2. The trim removed 7 bases at V and 2 bases at J, leaving 8 bases unmatched. Germline CDR1 is LNHNV and CDR2 is YYDKDF (reference sequence). The CDR3 spans 16 residues.

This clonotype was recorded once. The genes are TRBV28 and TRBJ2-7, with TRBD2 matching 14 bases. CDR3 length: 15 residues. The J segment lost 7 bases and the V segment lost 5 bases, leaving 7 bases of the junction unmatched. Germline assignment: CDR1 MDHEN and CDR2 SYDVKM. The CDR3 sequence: CASSVGTSGRSEQYF. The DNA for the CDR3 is TGTGCCAGCAGTGTAGGGACTAGCGGGAGAAGTGAGCAGTACTTC.

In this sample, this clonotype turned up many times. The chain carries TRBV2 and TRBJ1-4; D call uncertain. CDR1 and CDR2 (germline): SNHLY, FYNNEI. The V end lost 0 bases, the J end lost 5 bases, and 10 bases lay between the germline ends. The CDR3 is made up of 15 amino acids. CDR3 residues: CASSEAGWENEKLFF. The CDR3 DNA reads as TGTGCCAGCAGTGAAGCTGGCTGGGAAAATGAAAAACTGTTTTTT.

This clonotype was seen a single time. The CDR3 nucleotides read TGCGCCAGCAGCCTCATGCAAAACAGTGTCGACGAGCAGTACTTC. Its protein is CASSLMQNSVDEQYF. V and J are TRBV4-3 and TRBJ2-7, with no clear D. V lost 4 bases and J lost 5, with 18 bases in between. Germline CDR1 is LGHNA and CDR2 is YSLEER. CDR3 length: 15 residues.

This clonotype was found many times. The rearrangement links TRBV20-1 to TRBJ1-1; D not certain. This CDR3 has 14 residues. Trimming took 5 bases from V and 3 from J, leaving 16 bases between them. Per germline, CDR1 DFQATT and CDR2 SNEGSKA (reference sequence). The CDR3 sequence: CSAHARDLDTEAFF. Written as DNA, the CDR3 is TGCAGTGCTCATGCACGGGATCTGGACACTGAAGCTTTCTTT.

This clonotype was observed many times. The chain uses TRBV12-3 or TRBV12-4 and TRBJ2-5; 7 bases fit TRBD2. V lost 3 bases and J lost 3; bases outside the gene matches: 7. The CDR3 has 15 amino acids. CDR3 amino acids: CASSLAGVAEETQYF. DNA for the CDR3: TGTGCCAGCAGTTTGGCGGGGGTGGCCGAAGAGACCCAGTACTTC.

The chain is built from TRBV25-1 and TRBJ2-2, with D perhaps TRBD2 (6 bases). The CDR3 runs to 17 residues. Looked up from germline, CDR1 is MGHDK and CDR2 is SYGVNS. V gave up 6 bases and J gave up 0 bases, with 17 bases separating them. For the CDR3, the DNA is TGTGCCAGCAGCGTTGACCCGGGCGGGGCGAACACCGGGGAGCTGTTTTTT. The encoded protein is CASSVDPGGANTGELFF. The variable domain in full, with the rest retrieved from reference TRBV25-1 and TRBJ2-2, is EADIYQTPRYLVIGTGKKITLECSQTMGHDKMYWYQQDPGMELHLIHYSYGVNSTEKGDLSSESTVSRIRTEHFPLTLESARPSHTSQYLCASSVDPGGANTGELFFGEGSRLTVL.

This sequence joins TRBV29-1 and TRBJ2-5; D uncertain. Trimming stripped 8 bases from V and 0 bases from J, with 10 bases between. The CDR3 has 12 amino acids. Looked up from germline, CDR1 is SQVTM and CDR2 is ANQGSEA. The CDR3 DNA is TGCAGCATCGACCGGGACCAAGAGACCCAGTACTTC. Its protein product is CSIDRDQETQYF.

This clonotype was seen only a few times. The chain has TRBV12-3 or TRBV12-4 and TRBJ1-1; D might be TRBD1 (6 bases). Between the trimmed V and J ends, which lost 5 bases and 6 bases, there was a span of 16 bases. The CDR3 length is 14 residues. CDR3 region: CASSLGALGSEAFF. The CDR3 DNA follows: TGTGCCAGCAGTCTGGGGGCGCTGGGCTCTGAAGCTTTCTTT.

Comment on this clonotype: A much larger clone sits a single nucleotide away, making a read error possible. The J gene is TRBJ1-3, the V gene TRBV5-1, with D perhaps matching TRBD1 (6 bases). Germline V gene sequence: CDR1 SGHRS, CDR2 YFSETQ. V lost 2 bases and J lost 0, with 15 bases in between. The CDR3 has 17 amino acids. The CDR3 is CASSFAQGQYSGNTIYF. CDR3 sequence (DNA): TGCGCCAGCAGCTTCGCACAGGGCCAATACTCTGGAAACACCATATATTTT.

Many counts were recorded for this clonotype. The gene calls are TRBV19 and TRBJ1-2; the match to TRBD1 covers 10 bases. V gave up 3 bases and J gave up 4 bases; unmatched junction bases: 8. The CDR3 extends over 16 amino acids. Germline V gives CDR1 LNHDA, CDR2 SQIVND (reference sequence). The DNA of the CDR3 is TGTGCCAGTAGTATGACAGGGGGCCGGCTTGGCTATGGCTACACCTTC. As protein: CASSMTGGRLGYGYTF.